This T cell receptor (beta chain) was sequenced during a study of T cell responses to AZD1222 COVID-19 vaccine. Study conclusions and caveats: It was only 6 or 7 AZD1222 recipients who were seropositive at baseline.

CDR3 length: 18 amino acids. Germline V lookup: CDR1 SEHNR, CDR2 FQNEAQ (reference sequence). The V gene lost 5 bases and the J gene lost 3 bases, with 26 bases spanning the gap. Method: immunoSEQ multiplex PCR; TCRdb's copy keeps in-frame clones and lacks some. Among around 150,000 clones, approximately 92% were seen once, and the ten largest hold around 6.5%. As for this clone: Its specificity is unknown.

The specimen was peripheral blood, collected 28 days after the second AZD1222 dose. The source is an adult who received the AZD1222 COVID-19 vaccine. This rearrangement joins TRBV7-9 to TRBJ2-7, with D maybe TRBD2 (5 bases). The DNA for the CDR3 is TGTGCCAGCAGCCTAACGGGGTCCAACCGGTACGTCGACTACGAGCAGTACTTC. Its protein is CASSLTGSNRYVDYEQYF.